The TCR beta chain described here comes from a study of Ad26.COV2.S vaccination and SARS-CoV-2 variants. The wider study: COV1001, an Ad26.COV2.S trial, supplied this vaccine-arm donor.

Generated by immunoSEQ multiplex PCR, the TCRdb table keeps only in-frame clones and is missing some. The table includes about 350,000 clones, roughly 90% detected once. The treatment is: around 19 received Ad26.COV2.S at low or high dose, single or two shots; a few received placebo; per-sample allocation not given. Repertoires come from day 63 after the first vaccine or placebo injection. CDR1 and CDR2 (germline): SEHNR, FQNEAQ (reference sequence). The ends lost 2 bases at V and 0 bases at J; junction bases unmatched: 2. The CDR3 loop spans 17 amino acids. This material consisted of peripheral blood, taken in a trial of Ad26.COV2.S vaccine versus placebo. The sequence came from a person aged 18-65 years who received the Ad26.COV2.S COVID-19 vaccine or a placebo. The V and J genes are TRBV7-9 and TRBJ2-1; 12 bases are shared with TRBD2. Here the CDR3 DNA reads TGTGCCAGCAGCTTATCTAGCGGGGGGGCCTCCTACAATGAGCAGTTCTTC. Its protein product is CASSLSSGGASYNEQFF.